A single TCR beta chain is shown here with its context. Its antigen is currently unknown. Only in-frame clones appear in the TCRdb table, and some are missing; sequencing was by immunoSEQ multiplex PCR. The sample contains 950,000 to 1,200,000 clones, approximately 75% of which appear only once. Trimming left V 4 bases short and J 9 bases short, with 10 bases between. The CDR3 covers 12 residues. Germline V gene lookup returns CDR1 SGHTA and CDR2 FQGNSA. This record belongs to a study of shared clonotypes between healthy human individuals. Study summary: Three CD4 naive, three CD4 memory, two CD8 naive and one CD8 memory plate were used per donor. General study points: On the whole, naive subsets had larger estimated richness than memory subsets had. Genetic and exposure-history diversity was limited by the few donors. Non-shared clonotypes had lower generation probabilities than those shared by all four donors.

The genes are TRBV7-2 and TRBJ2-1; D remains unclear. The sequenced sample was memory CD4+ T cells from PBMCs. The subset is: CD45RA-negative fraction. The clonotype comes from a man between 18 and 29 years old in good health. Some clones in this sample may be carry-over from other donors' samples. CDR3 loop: CASSSARVEQFF. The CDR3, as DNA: TGTGCCAGCAGCTCGGCTCGGGTTGAGCAGTTCTTC.